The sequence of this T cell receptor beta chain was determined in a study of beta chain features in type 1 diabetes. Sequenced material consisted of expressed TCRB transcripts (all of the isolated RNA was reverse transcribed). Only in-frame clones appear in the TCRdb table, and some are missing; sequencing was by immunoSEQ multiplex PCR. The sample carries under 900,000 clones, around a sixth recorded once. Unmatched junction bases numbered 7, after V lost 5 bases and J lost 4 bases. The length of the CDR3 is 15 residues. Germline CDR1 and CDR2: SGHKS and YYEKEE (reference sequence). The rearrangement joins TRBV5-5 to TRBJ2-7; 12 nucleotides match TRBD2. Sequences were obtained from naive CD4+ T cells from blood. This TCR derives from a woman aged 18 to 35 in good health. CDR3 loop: CASRKLAGGSYEQYF. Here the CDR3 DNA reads TGTGCCAGCAGAAAACTAGCGGGAGGATCTTACGAGCAGTACTTC.